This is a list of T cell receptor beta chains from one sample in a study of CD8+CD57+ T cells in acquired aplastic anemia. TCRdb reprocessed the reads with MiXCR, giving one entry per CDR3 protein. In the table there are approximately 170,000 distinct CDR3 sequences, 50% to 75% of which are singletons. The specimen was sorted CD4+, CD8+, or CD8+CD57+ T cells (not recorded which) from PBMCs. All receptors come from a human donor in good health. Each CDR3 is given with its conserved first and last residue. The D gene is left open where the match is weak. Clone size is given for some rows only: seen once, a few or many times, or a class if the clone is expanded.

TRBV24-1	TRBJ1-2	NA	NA	CATSDPGIYGYTF	TGTGCCACCAGTGACCCCGGGATCTATGGCTACACCTTC
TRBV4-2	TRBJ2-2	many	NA	CASSQGGRELFF	TGTGCCAGCAGCCAAGGGGGGCGGGAGCTGTTTTTT
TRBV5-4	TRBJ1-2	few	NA	CASSLEEYGYTF	TGTGCCAGCAGCTTGGAGGAGTATGGCTACACCTTC
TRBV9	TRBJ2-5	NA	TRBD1	CASSVARQGERETQYF	TGTGCCAGCAGCGTAGCTCGGCAGGGGGAACGAGAGACCCAGTACTTC
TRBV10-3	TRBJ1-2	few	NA	CAISGRRRYGYTF	TGTGCCATCAGTGGGCGGCGTCGCTATGGCTACACCTTC
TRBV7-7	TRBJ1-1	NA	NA	CASSPVRGVGEAFF	TGTGCCAGCAGCCCAGTCCGAGGGGTTGGTGAAGCTTTCTTT
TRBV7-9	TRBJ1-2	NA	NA	CASSRDRTNYGYTF	TGTGCCAGCAGCCGTGACAGGACTAACTATGGCTACACCTTC
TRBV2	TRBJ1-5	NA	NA	CASSEFVSNQPQHF	TGTGCCAGCAGTGAATTTGTTAGCAATCAGCCCCAGCATTTT
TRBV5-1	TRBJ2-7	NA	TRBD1	CASSLDGTGWNEQYF	TGCGCCAGCAGCTTGGACGGGACAGGGTGGAACGAGCAGTACTTC
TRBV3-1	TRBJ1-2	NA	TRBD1	CASSRQGGGYTF	TGTGCCAGCAGCCGACAGGGAGGAGGCTACACCTTC
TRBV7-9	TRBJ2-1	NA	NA	CASSLGTASSEQFF	TGTGCCAGCAGCTTAGGGACGGCATCTAGTGAGCAGTTCTTC
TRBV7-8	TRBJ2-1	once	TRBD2	CASSLAWTSVDDNEQFF	TGTGCCAGCAGCTTAGCCTGGACTAGCGTGGACGACAATGAGCAGTTCTTC
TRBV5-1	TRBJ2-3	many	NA	CASSMTDTQYF	TGCGCCAGCAGTATGACAGATACGCAGTATTTT
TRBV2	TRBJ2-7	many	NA	CASKQRVGVKCEQYF	TGTGCCAGCAAGCAGAGGGTAGGGGTAAAGTGCGAGCAGTACTTC
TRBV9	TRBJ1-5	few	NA	CASSVEGGPQHF	TGTGCCAGCAGCGTAGAGGGTGGGCCCCAGCATTTT
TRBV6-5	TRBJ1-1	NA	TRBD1	CASWGQVVPEAFF	TGTGCCAGCTGGGGACAGGTGGTACCTGAAGCTTTCTTT
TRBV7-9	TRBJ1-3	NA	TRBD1	CASSFGTGVSGNTIYF	TGTGCCAGCAGCTTTGGGACAGGGGTTTCTGGAAACACCATATATTTT
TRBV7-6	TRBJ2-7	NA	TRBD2	CASSQSGKLSF	TGTGCCAGCAGCCAAAGCGGGAAACTGTCCTTC
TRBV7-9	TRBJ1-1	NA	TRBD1	CASNVGTGGLQAFF	TGTGCCAGCAACGTAGGGACAGGGGGCTTACAGGCTTTCTTT
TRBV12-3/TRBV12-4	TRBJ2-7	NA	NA	CASTPRRGHEQYF	TGTGCCAGCACCCCCCGGAGGGGCCACGAGCAGTACTTC
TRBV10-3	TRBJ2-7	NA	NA	CAISVQAESYEQYF	TGTGCCATCAGTGTTCAAGCCGAGTCCTACGAGCAGTACTTC
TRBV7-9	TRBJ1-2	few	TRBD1	CASSSTRDSNYGYTF	TGTGCCAGCAGCTCCACCCGGGACAGTAACTATGGCTACACCTTC
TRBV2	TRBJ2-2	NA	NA	CASSEIAENTGELFF	TGTGCCAGCAGTGAAATAGCGGAGAACACCGGGGAGCTGTTTTTT
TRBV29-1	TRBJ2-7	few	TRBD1	CSVDTGEDEQYF	TGCAGCGTTGATACAGGGGAAGATGAGCAGTACTTC
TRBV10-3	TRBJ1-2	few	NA	CATRDGKRGYGYTF	TGTGCCACCAGGGACGGAAAACGTGGCTATGGCTACACCTTC
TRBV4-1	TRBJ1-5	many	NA	CASSQVRNSNQPQHF	TGCGCCAGCAGCCAAGTCAGAAATAGCAATCAGCCCCAGCATTTT
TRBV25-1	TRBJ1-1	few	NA	CASSDGIFANTEAFF	TGTGCCAGCAGTGATGGTATTTTCGCGAACACTGAAGCTTTCTTT
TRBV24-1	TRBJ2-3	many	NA	CATSGPQLGRSTDTQYF	TGTGCCACCAGTGGCCCGCAGCTGGGACGGTCCACAGATACGCAGTATTTT
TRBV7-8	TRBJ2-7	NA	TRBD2	CASLGGEGRNEQYF	TGTGCCAGCTTGGGGGGGGAGGGCCGTAACGAGCAGTACTTC
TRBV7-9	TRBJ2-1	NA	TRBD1	CATSTGDNEQFF	TGTGCCACATCGACAGGGGACAATGAGCAGTTCTTC
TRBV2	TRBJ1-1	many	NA	CASYKGSTEAFF	TGTGCCAGCTATAAGGGTAGCACTGAAGCTTTCTTT
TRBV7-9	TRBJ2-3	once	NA	CASSLVRAASTDTQYF	TGTGCCAGCAGCTTAGTCCGGGCAGCTAGCACAGATACGCAGTATTTT
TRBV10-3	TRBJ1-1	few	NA	CATKGGSGIENTEAFF	TGTGCCACGAAAGGAGGGTCAGGGATAGAAAACACTGAAGCTTTCTTT
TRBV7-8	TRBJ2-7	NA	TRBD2	CASSPLAGAFEQYF	TGTGCCAGCAGCCCACTAGCGGGGGCGTTCGAGCAGTACTTC
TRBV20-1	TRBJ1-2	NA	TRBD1	CSARVESQGGPNYVYTF	TGCAGTGCTAGAGTGGAGTCTCAGGGGGGGCCTAACTATGTCTACACCTTC
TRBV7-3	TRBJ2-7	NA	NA	CASSLFALGEQYF	TGTGCCAGCAGCTTATTCGCCCTCGGGGAGCAGTACTTC
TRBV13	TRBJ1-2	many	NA	CASSLLAETNYGYTF	TGTGCCAGCAGCTTATTGGCGGAGACTAACTATGGCTACACCTTC
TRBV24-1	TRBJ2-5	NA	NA	CATSRQGLETQYF	TGTGCCACCAGTCGACAGGGACTAGAGACCCAGTACTTC
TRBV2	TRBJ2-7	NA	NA	CASMAGAYSYEQYF	TGTGCCAGCATGGCGGGGGCCTACTCCTACGAGCAGTACTTC
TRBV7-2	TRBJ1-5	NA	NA	CASSFTGLSSNQPQHF	TGTGCCAGCAGCTTTACAGGGTTAAGCAGCAATCAGCCCCAGCATTTT
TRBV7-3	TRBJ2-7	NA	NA	CASSFNAKQYF	TGTGCCAGCAGTTTCAATGCGAAGCAGTACTTC
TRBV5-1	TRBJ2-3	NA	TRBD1	CASSFQGEDTQYF	TGCGCCAGCAGCTTCCAGGGGGAAGATACGCAGTATTTT
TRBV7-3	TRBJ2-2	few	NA	CASSQMGISPGELFF	TGTGCCAGCAGCCAAATGGGCATTTCCCCCGGGGAGCTGTTTTTT
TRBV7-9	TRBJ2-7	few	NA	CASSARDGPAAYEQYF	TGTGCCAGCAGTGCTAGAGATGGTCCGGCAGCCTACGAGCAGTACTTC